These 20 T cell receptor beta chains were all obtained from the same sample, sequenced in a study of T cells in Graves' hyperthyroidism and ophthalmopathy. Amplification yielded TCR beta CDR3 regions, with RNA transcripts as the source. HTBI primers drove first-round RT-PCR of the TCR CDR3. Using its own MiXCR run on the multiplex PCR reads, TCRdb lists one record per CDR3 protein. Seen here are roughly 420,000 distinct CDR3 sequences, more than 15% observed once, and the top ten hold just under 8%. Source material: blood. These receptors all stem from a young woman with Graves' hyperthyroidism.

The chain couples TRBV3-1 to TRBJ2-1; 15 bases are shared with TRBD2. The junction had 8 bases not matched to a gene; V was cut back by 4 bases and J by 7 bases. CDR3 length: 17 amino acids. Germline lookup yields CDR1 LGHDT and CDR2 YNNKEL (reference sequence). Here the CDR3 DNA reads TGTGCCAGCAGCCCCCGGGGACTAGCGGGGGGAACGAATGAGCAGTTCTTC. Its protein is CASSPRGLAGGTNEQFF.

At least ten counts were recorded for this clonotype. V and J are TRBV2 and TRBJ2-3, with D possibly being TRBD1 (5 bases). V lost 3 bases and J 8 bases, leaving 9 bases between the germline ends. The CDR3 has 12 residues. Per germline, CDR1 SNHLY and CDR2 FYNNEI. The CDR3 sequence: CASSDGRGTQYF. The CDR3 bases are TGTGCCAGCAGTGATGGTAGGGGTACGCAGTATTTT.

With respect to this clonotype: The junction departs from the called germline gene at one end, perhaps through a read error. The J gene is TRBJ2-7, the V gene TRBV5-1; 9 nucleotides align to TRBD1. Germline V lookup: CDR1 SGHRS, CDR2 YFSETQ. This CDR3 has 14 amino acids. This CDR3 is CASSTGQGLYGQYF. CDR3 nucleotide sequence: TGCGCCAGCAGCACGGGACAGGGTCTTTACGGGCAGTACTTC.

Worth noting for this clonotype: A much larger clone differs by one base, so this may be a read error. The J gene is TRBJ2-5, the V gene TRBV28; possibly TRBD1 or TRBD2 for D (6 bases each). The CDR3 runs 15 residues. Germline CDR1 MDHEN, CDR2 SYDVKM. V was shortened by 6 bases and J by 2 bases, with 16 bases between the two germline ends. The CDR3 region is CASSSPQGGQETQYF. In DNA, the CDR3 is TGTGCCAGCAGCTCCCCTCAAGGGGGGCAAGAGACCCAGTACTTC.

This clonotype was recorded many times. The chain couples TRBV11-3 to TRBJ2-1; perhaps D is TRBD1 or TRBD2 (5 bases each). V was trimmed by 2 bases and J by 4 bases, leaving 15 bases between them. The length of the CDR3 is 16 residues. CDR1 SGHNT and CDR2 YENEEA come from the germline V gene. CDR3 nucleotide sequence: TGTGCCAGCAGCTTACGGGACGAAAGGGAATACAATGAGCAGTTCTTC. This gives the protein CASSLRDEREYNEQFF.

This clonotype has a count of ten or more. The DNA of the CDR3 is TGTGCCAGCAGCCTAATTAGCATGAACACTGAAGCTTTCTTT. It codes for CASSLISMNTEAFF. The chain couples TRBV11-2 to TRBJ1-1; no reliable D call. The length of the CDR3 is 14 residues. The V gene's germline CDR1 is SGHAT and CDR2 FQNNGV. V lost 5 bases and J lost 0, with 10 bases in between. The entire variable domain, with the rest obtained from reference TRBV11-2 and TRBJ1-1, is as follows: EAGVAQSPRYKIIEKRQSVAFWCNPISGHATLYWYQQILGQGPKLLIQFQNNGVVDDSQLPKDRFSAERLKGVDSTLKIQPAKLEDSAVYLCASSLISMNTEAFFGQGTRLTVV.

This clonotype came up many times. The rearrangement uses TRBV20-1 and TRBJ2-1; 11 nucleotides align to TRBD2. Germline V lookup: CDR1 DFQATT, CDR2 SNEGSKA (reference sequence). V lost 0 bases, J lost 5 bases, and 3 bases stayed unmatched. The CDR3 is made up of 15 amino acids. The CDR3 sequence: CSARDLLAGDNEQFF. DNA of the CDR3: TGCAGTGCTAGAGATTTACTAGCGGGAGACAATGAGCAGTTCTTC.

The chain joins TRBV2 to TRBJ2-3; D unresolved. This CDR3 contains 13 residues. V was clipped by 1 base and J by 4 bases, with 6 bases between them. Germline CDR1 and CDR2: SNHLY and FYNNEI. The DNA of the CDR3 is TGTGCCAGCAGTGAAGGTAGACCAGATACGCAGTATTTT. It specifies CASSEGRPDTQYF.

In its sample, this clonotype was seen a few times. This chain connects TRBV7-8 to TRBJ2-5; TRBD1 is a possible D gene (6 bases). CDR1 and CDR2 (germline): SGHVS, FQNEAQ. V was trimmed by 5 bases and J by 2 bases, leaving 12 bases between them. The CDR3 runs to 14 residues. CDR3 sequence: CASSINRVQETQYF. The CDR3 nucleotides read TGTGCCAGCAGCATCAACAGGGTTCAAGAGACCCAGTACTTC.

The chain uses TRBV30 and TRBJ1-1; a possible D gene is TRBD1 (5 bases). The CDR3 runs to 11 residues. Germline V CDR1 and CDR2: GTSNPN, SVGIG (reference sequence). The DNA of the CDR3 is TGTGCACTTGGGGGGAACACTGAAGCTTTCTTT. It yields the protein CALGGNTEAFF.

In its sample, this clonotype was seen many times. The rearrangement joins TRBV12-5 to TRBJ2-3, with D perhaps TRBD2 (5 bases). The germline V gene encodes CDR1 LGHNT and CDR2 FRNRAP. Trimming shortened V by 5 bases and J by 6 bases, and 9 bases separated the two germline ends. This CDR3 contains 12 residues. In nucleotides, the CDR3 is TGTGCTAGTGGTACACAGCGGGATACGCAGTATTTT. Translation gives CASGTQRDTQYF.

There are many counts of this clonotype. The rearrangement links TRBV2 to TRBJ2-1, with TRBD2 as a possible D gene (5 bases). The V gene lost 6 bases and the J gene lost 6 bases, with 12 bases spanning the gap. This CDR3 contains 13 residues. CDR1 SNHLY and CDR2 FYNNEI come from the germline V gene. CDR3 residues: CASRQLLVNEQFF. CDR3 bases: TGTGCCAGCAGACAACTACTAGTCAATGAGCAGTTCTTC.

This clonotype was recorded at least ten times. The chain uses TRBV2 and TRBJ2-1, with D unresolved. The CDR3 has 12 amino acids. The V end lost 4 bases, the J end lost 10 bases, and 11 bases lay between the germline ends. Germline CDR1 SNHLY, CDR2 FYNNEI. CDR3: CASSVLTVEQFF. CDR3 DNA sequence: TGTGCCAGCAGTGTGCTCACCGTAGAGCAGTTCTTC.

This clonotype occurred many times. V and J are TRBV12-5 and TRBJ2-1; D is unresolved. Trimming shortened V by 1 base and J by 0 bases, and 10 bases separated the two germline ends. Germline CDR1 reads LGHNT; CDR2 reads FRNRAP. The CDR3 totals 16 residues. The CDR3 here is CASGLGTRSSYNEQFF. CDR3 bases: TGTGCTAGTGGTTTGGGAACCAGAAGCTCCTACAATGAGCAGTTCTTC. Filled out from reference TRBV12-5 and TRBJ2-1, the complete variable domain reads DARVTQTPRHKVTEMGQEVTMRCQPILGHNTVFWYRQTMMQGLELLAYFRNRAPLDDSGMPKDRFSAEMPDATLATLKIQPSEPRDSAVYFCASGLGTRSSYNEQFFGPGTRLTVL.

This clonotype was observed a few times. Written as DNA, the CDR3 is TGTGCCAGCAGTTACAACAGGGAGGCAAACACCATATATTTT. It encodes CASSYNREANTIYF. This chain joins TRBV6-5 and TRBJ1-3; possibly TRBD1 for D (6 bases). V gave up 2 bases and J gave up 6 bases, with 11 bases separating them. Germline CDR1 and CDR2: MNHEY and SVGAGI. The CDR3 totals 14 residues.

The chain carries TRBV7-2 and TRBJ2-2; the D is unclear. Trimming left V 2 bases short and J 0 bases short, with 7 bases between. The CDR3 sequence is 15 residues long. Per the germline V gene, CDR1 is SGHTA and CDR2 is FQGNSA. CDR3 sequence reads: CASSLWQANTGELFF. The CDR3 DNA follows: TGTGCCAGCAGCTTATGGCAGGCGAACACCGGGGAGCTGTTTTTT. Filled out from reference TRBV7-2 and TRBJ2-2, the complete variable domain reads GAGVSQSPSNKVTEKGKDVELRCDPISGHTALYWYRQSLGQGLEFLIYFQGNSAPDKSGLPSDRFSAERTGGSVSTLTIQRTQQEDSAVYLCASSLWQANTGELFFGEGSRLTVL.

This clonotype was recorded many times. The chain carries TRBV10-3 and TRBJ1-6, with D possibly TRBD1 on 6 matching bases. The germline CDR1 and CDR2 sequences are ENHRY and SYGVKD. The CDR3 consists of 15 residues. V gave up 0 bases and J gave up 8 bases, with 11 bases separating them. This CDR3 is CAISESRDTDSPLHF. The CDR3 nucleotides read TGTGCCATCAGTGAGTCCCGGGACACTGATTCACCCCTCCACTTT.

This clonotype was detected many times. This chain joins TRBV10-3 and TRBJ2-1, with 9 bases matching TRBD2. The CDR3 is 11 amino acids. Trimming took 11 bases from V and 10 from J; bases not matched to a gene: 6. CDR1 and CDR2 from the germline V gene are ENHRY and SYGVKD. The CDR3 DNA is TGTGCCGTGCTGCGGGGGGGGGAGCAGTTCTTC. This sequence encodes CAVLRGGEQFF.

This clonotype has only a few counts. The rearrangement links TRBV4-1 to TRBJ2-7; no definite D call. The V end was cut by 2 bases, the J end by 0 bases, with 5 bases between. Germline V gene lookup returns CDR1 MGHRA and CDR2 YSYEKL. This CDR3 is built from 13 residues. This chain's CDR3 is CASSQTDSYEQYF. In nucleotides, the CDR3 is TGCGCCAGCAGCCAAACGGACTCCTACGAGCAGTACTTC.

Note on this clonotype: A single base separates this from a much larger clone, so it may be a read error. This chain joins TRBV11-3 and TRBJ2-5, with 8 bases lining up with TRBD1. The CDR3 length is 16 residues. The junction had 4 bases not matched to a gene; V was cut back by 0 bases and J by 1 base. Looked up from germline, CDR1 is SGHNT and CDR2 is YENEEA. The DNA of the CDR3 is TGTGCCAGCAGCTTAGATGACAGGGGCCTCCAAGAGACCCAGTACTTC. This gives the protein CASSLDDRGLQETQYF.